The 23 T cell receptor beta chains below all came from one sample that was sequenced in a study of identical twins. TCRdb reprocessed the 5' RACE reads with MiXCR, giving one entry per CDR3 protein. The sample yields 450,000 to 500,000 distinct CDR3 sequences, roughly an eighth seen once. The sample was also reused in another study, on yellow fever vaccine responses in identical twins.

Sequenced: CD4+ T cells sorted from blood. All receptors derive from a woman aged 18-35 years in good health.

The chain is built from TRBV5-1 and TRBJ2-1; D could derive from TRBD1 or TRBD2 (6 bases each). The CDR3 loop spans 17 amino acids. CDR1 and CDR2 from the germline V gene are SGHRS and YFSETQ. Trimming removed 5 bases from V and 1 base from J, with 19 bases in between. This CDR3 reads CASRSGDFWGSYNEQFF. The CDR3 region has the DNA TGCGCCAGCAGATCAGGGGACTTTTGGGGATCCTACAATGAGCAGTTCTTC.

This chain links TRBV5-6 with TRBJ1-5, with TRBD1 identical over 9 bases. The CDR3 spans 18 residues. The ends lost 1 base at V and 2 bases at J; junction bases unmatched: 10. Germline-derived CDR1 and CDR2 are SGHDT and YYEEEE. The CDR3 DNA reads as TGTGCCAGCAGCTTGAGGACCGGGACAGGGTATCGCAATCAGCCCCAGCATTTT. Protein: CASSLRTGTGYRNQPQHF.

This clonotype was seen a few times. V is TRBV7-8 and J is TRBJ2-7; tentatively, D is TRBD2 (7 bases). The V end lost 1 base, the J end lost 4 bases, and 11 bases lay between the germline ends. CDR3 size: 14 residues. Germline V lookup: CDR1 SGHVS, CDR2 FQNEAQ. CDR3 residues: CASSLVGGRYEQYF. CDR3 sequence (DNA): TGTGCCAGCAGCTTAGTCGGGGGGCGGTACGAGCAGTACTTC.

The chain links TRBV5-1 to TRBJ2-3, with 7 nucleotides matching TRBD2. Germline assignment: CDR1 SGHRS and CDR2 YFSETQ. This CDR3 is built from 17 residues. The junction had 10 bases not matched to a gene; V was cut back by 0 bases and J by 3 bases. CDR3 amino acids: CASSLGPSGSGTDTQYF. The CDR3 nucleotides read TGCGCCAGCAGCTTGGGGCCTAGCGGCAGTGGGACAGATACGCAGTATTTT.

Only one count was recorded for this clonotype. The J gene is TRBJ2-5, the V gene TRBV7-3; D possibly corresponds to TRBD1 (7 bases). Germline lookup yields CDR1 SGHTA and CDR2 FQGTGA. V was clipped by 5 bases and J by 10 bases, with 17 bases between them. The CDR3 is 13 amino acids. Here the CDR3 DNA reads TGTGCCAGCAGCGCCGACTCAGGGGGGATCCAGTACTTC. Its translation is CASSADSGGIQYF. Looking up the rest from reference TRBV7-3 and TRBJ2-5 gives the full variable domain: GAGVSQTPSNKVTEKGKYVELRCDPISGHTALYWYRQSLGQGPEFLIYFQGTGAADDSGLPNDRFFAVRPEGSVSTLKIQRTERGDSAVYLCASSADSGGIQYFGPGTRLLVL.

The chain recombines TRBV6-2 or TRBV6-3 with TRBJ2-2; TRBD1 might be the D (6 bases). The CDR3 spans 15 residues. Germline CDR1 MNHEY, CDR2 SVGEGT. V was pared by 2 bases and J by 3 bases, with 10 bases between. CDR3 nucleotides: TGTGCCAGCAGTTACCCCAGGGGCTACACCGGGGAGCTGTTTTTT. It translates to CASSYPRGYTGELFF.

This clonotype was counted a few times. The chain recombines TRBV25-1 with TRBJ1-1; unclear D gene. The length of the CDR3 is 15 residues. Germline V gives CDR1 MGHDK, CDR2 SYGVNS. With 4 bases removed from V and 0 bases from J, the gap between germline ends came to 12 bases. The CDR3 reads CASSARRAMNTEAFF. DNA of the CDR3: TGTGCCAGCAGTGCACGTAGGGCCATGAACACTGAAGCTTTCTTT. Full variable domain (remainder filled in from reference TRBV25-1 and TRBJ1-1): EADIYQTPRYLVIGTGKKITLECSQTMGHDKMYWYQQDPGMELHLIHYSYGVNSTEKGDLSSESTVSRIRTEHFPLTLESARPSHTSQYLCASSARRAMNTEAFFGQGTRLTVV.

This clonotype has just a few counts. The gene calls are TRBV5-1 and TRBJ2-5, with a weak D call TRBD2 (7 bases). CDR1 and CDR2 from the germline V gene are SGHRS and YFSETQ. The V end was cut by 4 bases, the J end by 5 bases, with 15 bases between. There are 14 residues in the CDR3. The CDR3 protein is CASSRLGGGETQYF. The DNA for the CDR3 is TGCGCCAGCAGCCGCCTGGGAGGGGGGGAGACCCAGTACTTC.

This clonotype was counted at least ten times. The chain combines TRBV5-1 with TRBJ2-7; D is perhaps TRBD1 (6 bases). Trimming took 8 bases from V and 3 from J, leaving 12 bases between them. This CDR3 comprises 12 residues. CDR1 and CDR2 from the germline V gene are SGHRS and YFSETQ. This CDR3 is CASQDSYYEQYF. The CDR3, as DNA: TGCGCCAGTCAGGACAGCTACTACGAGCAGTACTTC.

The sample holds a few counts of this clonotype. The J gene is TRBJ1-2, the V gene TRBV20-1; tentatively, D is TRBD1 (6 bases). The length of the CDR3 is 13 residues. Germline assignment: CDR1 DFQATT and CDR2 SNEGSKA (reference sequence). Trimming stripped 4 bases from V and 5 bases from J, with 14 bases between. CDR3 in amino acids: CSATDSLTYGYTF. Here the CDR3 DNA reads TGCAGTGCTACGGACAGCCTGACGTATGGCTACACCTTC.

This clonotype was observed at least ten times. This rearrangement joins TRBV5-1 to TRBJ2-3; TRBD1 aligns across 9 bases. There are 15 residues in the CDR3. The V and J ends lost 4 bases and 4 bases, in that order; junction bases with no gene match: 7. Germline V gene sequence: CDR1 SGHRS, CDR2 YFSETQ. Here the CDR3 reads CASSIPRTGADTQYF. Written as DNA, the CDR3 is TGCGCCAGCAGCATACCTCGGACAGGGGCAGATACGCAGTATTTT.

The chain carries TRBV6-5 and TRBJ1-6; D uncertain. The CDR3 is 15 residues long. Per the germline V gene, CDR1 is MNHEY and CDR2 is SVGAGI. V was clipped by 4 bases and J by 8 bases, with 15 bases between them. CDR3 in amino acids: CASSSMAIRDSPLHF. As DNA, the CDR3 is TGTGCCAGCAGTTCAATGGCGATTAGGGATTCACCCCTCCACTTT.

This clonotype was seen a few times. The chain links TRBV5-1 to TRBJ1-3, with 8 bases aligning to TRBD1. Germline V gene data show CDR1 as SGHRS and CDR2 as YFSETQ. This CDR3 has 17 residues. The V segment lost 4 bases and the J segment 2 bases; nucleotides outside the gene matches: 11. CDR3 loop: CASSVGLQGATGNTIYF. For the CDR3, the DNA is TGCGCCAGCAGCGTTGGCCTGCAGGGGGCTACTGGAAACACCATATATTTT.

This clonotype occurred many times. The chain is built from TRBV2 and TRBJ2-7; 12 nucleotides match TRBD2. CDR1 SNHLY and CDR2 FYNNEI come from the germline V gene. The CDR3 length is 15 residues. With V trimmed by 6 bases and J by 4 bases, 7 bases remained unmatched. For the CDR3, the DNA is TGTGCCAGCAGCCAGACTAGCGGGAGATCATACGAGCAGTACTTC. Translating gives CASSQTSGRSYEQYF.

This clonotype has at least ten counts. The gene calls are TRBV6-5 and TRBJ2-3; no definite D call. With 4 bases removed from V and 6 bases from J, the gap between germline ends came to 17 bases. Germline V gives CDR1 MNHEY, CDR2 SVGAGI. This CDR3 comprises 15 residues. CDR3 DNA sequence: TGTGCCAGCAGTTTCCCTAAGGGAACAGTGGATACGCAGTATTTT. Its protein is CASSFPKGTVDTQYF.

This clonotype occurred a few times. The V call is TRBV6-1, the J call TRBJ2-3; the match to TRBD1 covers 7 bases. The CDR3 is 14 amino acids. Unmatched junction bases numbered 6, after V lost 9 bases and J lost 0 bases. CDR1 is MNHNS, CDR2 SASEGT, per germline. CDR3 sequence reads: CASTPGQSTDTQYF. CDR3 bases: TGTGCCAGTACCCCGGGACAGAGCACAGATACGCAGTATTTT.

This clonotype was counted between two and nine times. The J gene is TRBJ2-7, the V gene TRBV2; D is perhaps TRBD1 (5 bases). Trimming left V 4 bases short and J 3 bases short, with 25 bases between. Germline CDR1 is SNHLY and CDR2 is FYNNEI. This CDR3 region has 18 residues. In DNA form, the CDR3 reads TGTGCCAGCAGTGGCCCTCCAGTGACAGACACGCTAAACTACGAGCAGTACTTC. This sequence encodes CASSGPPVTDTLNYEQYF. Supplemented by reference TRBV2 and TRBJ2-7, the full variable domain reads EPEVTQTPSHQVTQMGQEVILRCVPISNHLYFYWYRQILGQKVEFLVSFYNNEISEKSEIFDDQFSVERPDGSNFTLKIRSTKLEDSAMYFCASSGPPVTDTLNYEQYFGPGTRLTVT.

The chain employs TRBV3-1 and TRBJ1-1, with a possible D match to TRBD1 (5 bases). V was trimmed by 6 bases and J by 3 bases, leaving 14 bases between them. The CDR3 consists of 14 residues. CDR1 is LGHDT and CDR2 is YNNKEL in the germline V gene (reference sequence). The chain's CDR3 is CASSWRGGDTEAFF. CDR3 DNA sequence: TGTGCCAGCAGTTGGCGGGGGGGGGACACTGAAGCTTTCTTT.

About this clonotype itself: A read error may be the cause here, since a much bigger clone is one base away. J is TRBJ2-3 and V is TRBV11-3; 13 nucleotides line up with TRBD2. CDR3 size: 17 residues. V trimming: 5 bases; J trimming: 0 bases; junction bases outside the gene matches: 5. CDR1 and CDR2 (germline): SGHNT, YENEEA. The CDR3 region has the DNA TGTGCCAGCAGCGTAGGGACTAGCGGGGTGAGCACAGATACGCAGTATTTT. As protein: CASSVGTSGVSTDTQYF.

This clonotype was recorded a few times. The genes are TRBV27 and TRBJ2-1, with TRBD2 identical over 11 bases. Per germline, CDR1 MNHEY and CDR2 SMNVEV (reference sequence). This CDR3 spans 14 amino acids. V lost 8 bases to trimming and J lost 5 bases; unmatched junction nucleotides: 5. This CDR3 reads CASYVAGGNNEQFF. The CDR3 DNA reads TGTGCCAGCTACGTAGCGGGAGGGAACAATGAGCAGTTCTTC.

The chain couples TRBV6-2 or TRBV6-3 to TRBJ2-1; unclear D gene. The CDR3 contains 16 residues. The germline V gene encodes CDR1 MNHEY and CDR2 SVGEGT. Trimming left V 6 bases short and J 6 bases short, with 21 bases between. The CDR3 loop is CASRKGSAVQSNEQFF. The CDR3 nucleotides read TGTGCCAGCAGAAAAGGGTCGGCAGTACAAAGCAATGAGCAGTTCTTC.

CDR3 sequence (DNA): TGTGCCAGCAGTCCATTCCTAGCCGTGAATGAGCAGTTCTTC. It yields the protein CASSPFLAVNEQFF. This chain joins TRBV28 and TRBJ2-1; weak D call: TRBD2 (5 bases). Germline V CDR1 and CDR2: MDHEN, SYDVKM. Trimming removed 5 bases at V and 7 bases at J, with 15 bases between. This CDR3 has 14 residues. The whole variable domain, remainder taken from reference TRBV28 and TRBJ2-1, is DVKVTQSSRYLVKRTGEKVFLECVQDMDHENMFWYRQDPGLGLRLIYFSYDVKMKEKGDIPEGYSVSREKKERFSLILESASTNQTSMYLCASSPFLAVNEQFFGPGTRLTVL.

To note about this clonotype: At one end, the junction sequence differs from germline, possibly due to a read error. This chain connects TRBV2 to TRBJ1-5; no clear D gene. The CDR3 runs to 11 residues. Germline CDR1 reads SNHLY; CDR2 reads FYNNEI. The CDR3 DNA reads TGTGCCAGCAGTTTCAGCCAGCCTCAGCATTTT. This gives the protein CASSFSQPQHF.